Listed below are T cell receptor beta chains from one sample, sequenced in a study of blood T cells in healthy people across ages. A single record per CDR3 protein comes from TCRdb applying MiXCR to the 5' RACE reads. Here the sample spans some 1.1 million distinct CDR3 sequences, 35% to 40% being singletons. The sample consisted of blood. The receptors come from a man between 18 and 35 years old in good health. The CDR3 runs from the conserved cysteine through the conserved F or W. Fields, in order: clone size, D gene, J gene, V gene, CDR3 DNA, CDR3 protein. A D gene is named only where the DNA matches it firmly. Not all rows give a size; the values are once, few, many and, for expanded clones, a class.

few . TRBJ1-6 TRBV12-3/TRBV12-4 TGTGCCAGCACTCCAGGGGAATTATACTCACCCCTCCACTTT CASTPGELYSPLHF
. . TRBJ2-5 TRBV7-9 TGTGCCAGCAGTTCATCCTTAGCGGACCGCCAAGAGACCCAGTACTTC CASSSSLADRQETQYF
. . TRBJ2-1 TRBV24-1 TGTGCCACCAGTTCTGAGGGGGCCTACAATGAGCAGTTCTTC CATSSEGAYNEQFF
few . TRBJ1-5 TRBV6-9 TGTGCCAGCAGTTTGCGGGGGCGACTTAATCAGCCCCAGCATTTT CASSLRGRLNQPQHF
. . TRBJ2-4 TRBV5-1 TGCGCCAGCAGCGAAGACAGGGGAGGGACGAACATTCAGTACTTC CASSEDRGGTNIQYF
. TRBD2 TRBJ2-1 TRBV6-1 TGTGCCAGCCAGCGGGGGGGATACTACAATGAGCAGTTCTTC CASQRGGYYNEQFF
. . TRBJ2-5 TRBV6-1 TGTGCCAGCACCGGGACACCGAGGAAGAGATCCCAAGAGACCCAGTACTTC CASTGTPRKRSQETQYF
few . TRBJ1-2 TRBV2 TGTGCCAGCACCCGGCGCCAGACAGCACTTGGCTACACCTTC CASTRRQTALGYTF
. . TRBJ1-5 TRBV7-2 TGTGCCAGCAGCTTAGCGCGGGCTTACGGCAATCAGCCCCAGCATTTT CASSLARAYGNQPQHF
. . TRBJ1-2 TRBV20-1 TGCAGTGCCATTCAGGGAGTCTATGGCTACACCTTC CSAIQGVYGYTF
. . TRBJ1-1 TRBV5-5 TGTGCCAGCGGTTTTGGACCGGGAGGTGGGACTGAAGCTTTCTTT CASGFGPGGGTEAFF
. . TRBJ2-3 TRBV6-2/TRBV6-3 TGTGCCAGCAGTTACCCGGGTAGCCGCCCTAGCACAGATACGCAGTATTTT CASSYPGSRPSTDTQYF
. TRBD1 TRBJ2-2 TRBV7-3 TGTGCCAGCAGTCCCCCGGGACAGGGCTCCGGGGAGCTGTTTTTT CASSPPGQGSGELFF
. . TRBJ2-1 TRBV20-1 TGCAGTGCTAGGTTGGCGGGACGGGTGGAAAATGGACAGTTCTTC CSARLAGRVENGQFF
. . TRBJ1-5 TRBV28 TGTGCCAACAGCCTGCTCGGGCAGCCCCAGCATTTT CANSLLGQPQHF
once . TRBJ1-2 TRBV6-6 TGTGCCAGCAGTTACGGGGGTAGTCACTATGGCTACACCTTC CASSYGGSHYGYTF
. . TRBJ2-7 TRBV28 TGTGCCAGCAGTTCCATTCGACAGGACTACGAGCAGTACTTC CASSSIRQDYEQYF
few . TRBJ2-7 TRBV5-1 TGCGCCAGCAGGTCAAAAGACACTGCCTCCTACGAGCAGTACTTC CASRSKDTASYEQYF
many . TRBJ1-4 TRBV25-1 TGTGCCAGCAGTGTTCGGAAGGGAGAAAAACTGTTTTTT CASSVRKGEKLFF
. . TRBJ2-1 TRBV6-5 TGTGCCAGCAGTTACTCGATCTGGGGACTGAGCTCCTACAATGAGCAGTTCTTC CASSYSIWGLSSYNEQFF
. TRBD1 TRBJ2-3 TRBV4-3 TGCGCCAGCAGCGGGGGGCAGGGGGCCACAGATACGCAGTATTTT CASSGGQGATDTQYF
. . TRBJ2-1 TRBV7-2 TGTGCCAGCAGCACCCGCCTAAGTCCCTACAATGAGCAGTTCTTC CASSTRLSPYNEQFF
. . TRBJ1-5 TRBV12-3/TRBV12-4 TGTGCCAGCAGCTTTTCCGGGCCGTTCAATCAGCCCCAGCATTTT CASSFSGPFNQPQHF
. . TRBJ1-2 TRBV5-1 TGCGCCAGCAGCCCCGTTCGGGGTGGTGGCTACACCTTC CASSPVRGGGYTF
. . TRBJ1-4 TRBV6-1 TGTGCCAGCAGTGAATTTCGTGACACCCCAACTAATGAAAAACTGTTTTTT CASSEFRDTPTNEKLFF
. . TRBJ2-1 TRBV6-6 TGTACCAGCAGTTACTCGAGTGGGCCAGGAGGCAATGAGCAGTTCTTC CTSSYSSGPGGNEQFF
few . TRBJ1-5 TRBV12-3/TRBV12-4 TGTGCCAGCAGTTTTGGTATCGAGCCCCAGCATTTT CASSFGIEPQHF
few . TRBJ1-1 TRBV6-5 TGTGCCAGCAGAGCCCCGCGGGGGGAAGCTTTCTTT CASRAPRGEAFF